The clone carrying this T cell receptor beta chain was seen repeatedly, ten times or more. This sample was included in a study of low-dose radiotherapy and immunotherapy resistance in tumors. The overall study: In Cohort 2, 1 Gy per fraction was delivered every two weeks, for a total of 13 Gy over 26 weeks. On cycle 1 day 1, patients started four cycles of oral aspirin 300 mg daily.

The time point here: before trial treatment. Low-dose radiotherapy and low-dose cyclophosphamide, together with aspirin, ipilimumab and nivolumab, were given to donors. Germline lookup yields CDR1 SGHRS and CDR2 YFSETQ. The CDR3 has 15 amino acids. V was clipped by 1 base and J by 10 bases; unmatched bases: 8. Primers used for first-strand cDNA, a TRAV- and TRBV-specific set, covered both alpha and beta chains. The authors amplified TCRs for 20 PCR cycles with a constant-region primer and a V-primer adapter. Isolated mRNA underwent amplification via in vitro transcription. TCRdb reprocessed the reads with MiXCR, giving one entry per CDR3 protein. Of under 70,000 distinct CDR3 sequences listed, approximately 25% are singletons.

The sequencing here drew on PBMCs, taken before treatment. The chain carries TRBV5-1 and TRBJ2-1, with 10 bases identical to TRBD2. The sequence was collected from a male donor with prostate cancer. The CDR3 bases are TGCGCCAGCAGCTTGAGAAGCGGGGGGGCCCTAGAGCAGTTCTTC. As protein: CASSLRSGGALEQFF.